This is a list of T cell receptor beta chains from one sample in a study of T cells in localized non-small cell lung cancer. Sequencing used immunoSEQ multiplex PCR; TCRdb keeps in-frame clones, though not all of them. The data show some 29,000 clones, about nine tenths seen once. This specimen consisted of peripheral blood, obtained before any cancer treatment. The source of these receptors is a male donor aged 60 or over with stage I lung adenocarcinoma. Both conserved end residues are trimmed from each CDR3. A D gene is named only where the DNA matches it firmly.

length	D	J	V	CDR3
12	-	TRBJ1-1	TRBV28	ASVGWVDGTEAF
16	-	TRBJ1-4	TRBV28	ASSLNQFAFGNHEKLF
12	-	TRBJ1-2	TRBV28	ASSLYVENYGYT
12	TRBD2	TRBJ2-7	TRBV5-4	ASSFGGGAGEQY
11	-	TRBJ1-2	TRBV9	ASSSPRPDGYT
13	TRBD2	TRBJ2-5	TRBV6-1	ASRGGVGRRETQY
11	TRBD1	TRBJ2-1	TRBV27	ASSSQGVGEQF
15	-	TRBJ2-6	TRBV19	ASSIRMLDSGANVLT
12	TRBD1	TRBJ2-7	TRBV6-5	ASSLDRVTYEQY
11	-	TRBJ2-3	TRBV7-9	ASSYRGPDTQY
14	TRBD2	TRBJ2-3	TRBV10-3	AIREGSGGQIDTQY
14	-	TRBJ1-2	TRBV19	ASSIRDGGDNYGYT
13	-	TRBJ1-3	TRBV5-1	ASSYSKSSGNTIY
13	-	TRBJ1-2	TRBV6-1	ASSEGQGGFYGYT
12	-	TRBJ1-1	TRBV2	ASRRQEMNTEAF
12	-	TRBJ1-1	TRBV2	ASRSQGRNTEAF
13	-	TRBJ1-5	TRBV2	ASRGAGRDSQPQH
11	-	TRBJ1-2	TRBV7-2	ASSLPITDGYT
14	-	TRBJ1-1	TRBV6-5	ASSYSAGSSPTEAF
12	-	TRBJ2-7	TRBV14	ASSLNSGSHEQY
11	TRBD1	TRBJ1-1	TRBV18	ASSTDRDTEAF
10	TRBD1	TRBJ1-2	TRBV6-6	ASSQGALGYT
12	-	TRBJ1-3	TRBV2	ASTGTDSGNTIY
12	TRBD1	TRBJ2-7	TRBV6-5	ASSTGQGGNEQY
10	-	TRBJ2-6	TRBV28	ASSFGLNVLT
13	-	TRBJ1-3	TRBV28	ASSRQGSSGNTIY
12	-	TRBJ1-1	TRBV5-1	ASSLAGPNTEAF
13	-	TRBJ2-5	TRBV6-5	ASSYNVGAEETQY
9	-	TRBJ2-5	TRBV20-1	SPKGQETQY
10	-	TRBJ2-7	TRBV5-6	ASSLARYEQY
11	TRBD1	TRBJ2-5	TRBV5-5	ASRRDRGETQY
13	-	TRBJ1-2	TRBV6-9	ASSFQPRTNYGYT
14	-	TRBJ2-5	TRBV5-6	ASSSDQAANQETQY
12	TRBD1	TRBJ1-6	TRBV30	AWSEYRGNSPLH
13	-	TRBJ1-5	TRBV6-1	ASSEGGDSNQPQH
14	-	TRBJ2-7	TRBV4-2	ASSQDFQGLPYEQY
13	TRBD1	TRBJ2-7	TRBV2	ASRRRTGEFYEQY
13	TRBD1	TRBJ1-1	TRBV6-1	ASSAEGALPTEAF
9	-	TRBJ1-5	TRBV28	ASSLNQPQH
11	TRBD1	TRBJ1-5	TRBV19	ASSIQGAQPQH
11	-	TRBJ1-4	TRBV27	ASSLQTNEKLF
9	-	TRBJ2-5	TRBV6-6	ASSSGETQY
14	-	TRBJ1-2	TRBV5-1	ASSLEGGRGTDGYT
11	TRBD1	TRBJ2-5	TRBV28	ASSTGQQETQY